These 21 T cell receptor beta chains came from one sample sequenced in a study of beta chain features in type 1 diabetes. The authors reverse transcribed all of the isolated RNA, so sequencing captured expressed TCRB transcripts. Assay: immunoSEQ multiplex PCR; the TCRdb copy retains only in-frame clones and omits some. The sample carries approximately 730,000 clones, 10% to 15% recorded once. For these TCRs, the target antigens are not known. Study-level points and caveats: Moderate yet significant TCRB CDR3 shortening was seen in Type 1 diabetes patients in all four CD4+ subsets.

The sequencing sample was made of naive CD4+ T cells from blood. The origin of the receptors is a man younger than 35 with type 1 diabetes.

This clone was recorded a few times. The chain employs TRBV7-9 and TRBJ2-7, with D perhaps TRBD1 (6 bases). V was pared by 5 bases and J by 2 bases, with 10 bases between. Per the germline V gene, CDR1 is SEHNR and CDR2 is FQNEAQ (reference sequence). CDR3 length: 13 amino acids. This CDR3 reads CASSRTETYEQYF. CDR3 in DNA: TGTGCCAGCAGCCGGACAGAGACCTACGAGCAGTACTTC.

This sequence joins TRBV6-5 and TRBJ1-1; 7 bases map to TRBD1. Germline CDR1 MNHEY, CDR2 SVGAGI. The J segment lost 3 bases and the V segment lost 5 bases, leaving 3 bases of the junction unmatched. CDR3 length: 13 residues. The CDR3 nucleotides read TGTGCCAGCAGTGACGGGACAGACACTGAAGCTTTCTTT. It specifies CASSDGTDTEAFF.

This clone has more than one count but fewer than ten. The rearrangement joins TRBV4-1 to TRBJ1-5; TRBD1 matches 7 bases. V was pared by 1 base and J by 6 bases, with 6 bases of the junction left unmatched. Germline CDR1 and CDR2: MGHRA and YSYEKL. CDR3 length: 15 residues. This CDR3 is CASSQVGQEGQPQHF. The CDR3 DNA is TGCGCCAGCAGCCAAGTCGGACAGGAGGGTCAGCCCCAGCATTTT.

This clone has a handful of counts. The genes are TRBV7-2 and TRBJ2-7; D possibly matches TRBD1 or TRBD2 (5 bases each). This CDR3 region has 15 residues. Trimming shortened V by 2 bases and J by 3 bases, and 14 bases separated the two germline ends. Per germline, CDR1 SGHTA and CDR2 FQGNSA. The CDR3 sequence: CASSLRGRGNYEQYF. CDR3 DNA: TGTGCCAGCAGCTTAAGGGGACGAGGTAACTACGAGCAGTACTTC.

The chain links TRBV15 to TRBJ1-5; TRBD1 matches at 10 bases. V shed 5 bases and J 0 bases; nucleotides not matched to a gene: 10. The CDR3 spans 18 residues. Germline CDR1 LNHNV, CDR2 YYDKDF (reference sequence). The CDR3 DNA follows: TGTGCCACCAGCGGCCGGGACAGGGGCGTTTATAGCAATCAGCCCCAGCATTTT. Encoded protein: CATSGRDRGVYSNQPQHF.

This clone showed up just a few times. The chain joins TRBV18 to TRBJ2-5; 7 bases are a match to TRBD1. This CDR3 has 18 residues. The V gene end was trimmed by 0 bases and the J gene end by 1 base; junction bases not matched to a gene: 11. Germline CDR1 KGHSH, CDR2 LQKENI. The CDR3 bases are TGTGCCAGCTCACCACCGTGGGCCGGGACAGTGAGCCAAGAGACCCAGTACTTC. It specifies CASSPPWAGTVSQETQYF. Supplemented by reference TRBV18 and TRBJ2-5, the full variable domain reads NAGVMQNPRHLVRRRGQEARLRCSPMKGHSHVYWYRQLPEEGLKFMVYLQKENIIDESGMPKERFSAEFPKEGPSILRIQQVVRGDSAAYFCASSPPWAGTVSQETQYFGPGTRLLVL.

This clone turned up a few times. J is TRBJ2-5 and V is TRBV10-3; D is undetermined. CDR3 length: 13 amino acids. With 2 bases removed from V and 2 bases from J, the gap between germline ends came to 6 bases. Germline CDR1 is ENHRY and CDR2 is SYGVKD. The CDR3 sequence: CAISETFQETQYF. DNA of the CDR3: TGTGCCATCAGTGAGACATTTCAAGAGACCCAGTACTTC.

The chain is built from TRBV14 and TRBJ1-1; D uncertain. V was shortened by 1 base and J by 1 base, with 10 bases between the two germline ends. This CDR3 is 15 amino acids long. Germline V gene sequence: CDR1 SGHDN, CDR2 FVKESK. For the CDR3, the DNA is TGTGCCAGCAGCCAAGTTGTGGGTTCGAACACTGAAGCTTTCTTT. Amino acid sequence: CASSQVVGSNTEAFF.

This clone showed up just a few times. The rearrangement links TRBV19 to TRBJ1-2; the D gene is possibly TRBD1 (6 bases). The CDR3 contains 12 residues. Trimming pared 5 bases from V and 7 bases from J, leaving 11 bases between. Germline V gives CDR1 LNHDA, CDR2 SQIVND (reference sequence). CDR3 sequence: CASSPTGGGYTF. The CDR3 region has the DNA TGTGCCAGTAGTCCGACAGGAGGTGGCTACACCTTC.

This clone showed up just a few times. V and J are TRBV7-2 and TRBJ2-7; possibly TRBD1 for D (6 bases). Germline lookup yields CDR1 SGHTA and CDR2 FQGNSA. V lost 0 bases and J lost 4, with 10 bases in between. The CDR3 covers 14 residues. The CDR3 is CASSLAGAGYEQYF. CDR3 DNA: TGTGCCAGCAGCTTAGCGGGGGCAGGGTACGAGCAGTACTTC.

The J gene is TRBJ2-4, the V gene TRBV28, with 9 bases fitting TRBD1. The CDR3 is 17 amino acids. V was clipped by 5 bases and J by 0 bases; unmatched bases: 8. CDR1 is MDHEN, CDR2 SYDVKM, per germline. The CDR3 DNA reads TGTGCCAGCAGTCTAAGGACAGGGGCGTTAGCCAAAAACATTCAGTACTTC. This codes for CASSLRTGALAKNIQYF.

The gene calls are TRBV6-5 and TRBJ1-6, with no clear D. Trimming left V 5 bases short and J 7 bases short, with 12 bases between. Per germline, CDR1 MNHEY and CDR2 SVGAGI. The CDR3 has 14 amino acids. The CDR3 coding sequence is TGTGCCAGCAGTATGCAGGATCGGAATTCACCCCTCCACTTT. This gives the protein CASSMQDRNSPLHF.

This clone was observed a handful of times. This chain uses TRBV6-5 with TRBJ1-1; TRBD1 might be the D (6 bases). Trimming stripped 6 bases from V and 0 bases from J, with 11 bases between. Germline CDR1 and CDR2: MNHEY and SVGAGI. The length of the CDR3 is 14 residues. CDR3 sequence (DNA): TGTGCCAGCAGGTTGGACAGTCTGAACACTGAAGCTTTCTTT. It yields the protein CASRLDSLNTEAFF.

In this sample, this clone turned up a few times. The rearrangement links TRBV2 to TRBJ1-4; D uncertain. This CDR3 contains 14 residues. V lost 2 bases to trimming and J lost 7 bases, with 11 bases between them. Germline CDR1 reads SNHLY; CDR2 reads FYNNEI. The CDR3 sequence: CASSERTRGEKLFF. The CDR3 coding sequence is TGTGCCAGCAGTGAAAGGACCCGGGGTGAAAAACTGTTTTTT.

The V gene is TRBV5-4, the J gene TRBJ2-5; D is unclear. CDR1 is SGHNT and CDR2 is YYREEE in the germline V gene (reference sequence). Deletions cut 0 bases from V and 5 bases from J, with 8 bases between. The CDR3 has 13 residues. The CDR3 bases are TGTGCCAGCAGCTTGGGGGATCAGGAGACCCAGTACTTC. Amino acids: CASSLGDQETQYF.

The rearrangement joins TRBV6-5 to TRBJ1-2; D unclear. CDR1 and CDR2 from the germline V gene are MNHEY and SVGAGI. The V end was cut by 6 bases, the J end by 0 bases, with 11 bases between. The length of the CDR3 is 14 residues. The CDR3 DNA follows: TGTGCCAGCAGCTACGACACTTCTAACTATGGCTACACCTTC. Encoded protein: CASSYDTSNYGYTF.

The rearrangement joins TRBV19 to TRBJ1-1; D is unresolved. Germline V gene data show CDR1 as LNHDA and CDR2 as SQIVND (reference sequence). V was clipped by 3 bases and J by 4 bases, with 12 bases between them. The length of the CDR3 is 14 residues. The CDR3: CASSINNPGTEAFF. CDR3 DNA: TGTGCCAGTAGTATTAACAATCCGGGCACTGAAGCTTTCTTT.

V gene TRBV9 combines with J gene TRBJ2-5; a possible D gene is TRBD2 (7 bases). The CDR3 is 16 residues long. Germline lookup yields CDR1 SGDLS and CDR2 YYNGEE. V shed 4 bases and J shed 1 base, with 17 bases lying between them. The CDR3 loop is CASSLLVAGAQETQYF. The CDR3 region has the DNA TGTGCCAGCAGCCTCCTCGTCGCGGGGGCCCAAGAGACCCAGTACTTC.

This clone appeared a few times. V gene TRBV15 combines with J gene TRBJ2-1; D is perhaps TRBD2 (6 bases). V was shortened by 5 bases and J by 8 bases, with 19 bases between the two germline ends. From germline, CDR1 is LNHNV and CDR2 YYDKDF (reference sequence). CDR3 length: 15 amino acids. DNA for the CDR3: TGTGCCACCAGCCCCCGGGGGATCCTAGGTCATGAGCAGTTCTTC. Protein sequence: CATSPRGILGHEQFF. Looking up the rest from reference TRBV15 and TRBJ2-1 gives the full variable domain: DAMVIQNPRYQVTQFGKPVTLSCSQTLNHNVMYWYQQKSSQAPKLLFHYYDKDFNNEADTPDNFQSRRPNTSFCFLDIRSPGLGDTAMYLCATSPRGILGHEQFFGPGTRLTVL.

The rearrangement joins TRBV18 to TRBJ1-1; 7 bases align to TRBD1. The junction had 13 bases not matched to a gene; V was cut back by 5 bases and J by 1 base. The CDR3 consists of 17 residues. Germline lookup yields CDR1 KGHSH and CDR2 LQKENI. CDR3 sequence: CASSVQGPDYPNTEAFF. CDR3 coding DNA: TGTGCCAGCTCAGTACAGGGGCCTGATTATCCGAACACTGAAGCTTTCTTT.

This clone was observed a handful of times. The chain carries TRBV2 and TRBJ1-1; D perhaps matches TRBD1 (6 bases). V lost 6 bases and J 1 base, leaving 15 bases between the germline ends. CDR3 size: 15 residues. Germline V gene data show CDR1 as SNHLY and CDR2 as FYNNEI. CDR3 bases: TGTGCCAGCAGGCCGACAGGAACTGGGAACACTGAAGCTTTCTTT. Residues: CASRPTGTGNTEAFF.